A selection of T cell receptor beta chains follows, all from one sample in a study of blood T cell repertoires in COVID-19. Sequencing was performed with immunoSEQ multiplex PCR; in TCRdb, only in-frame clones are kept and a portion is missing. The repertoire holds 65,000 to 90,000 clones, with roughly 84% as singletons. Sequenced: peripheral blood. These receptor sequences come from a woman aged 18-35 years with acute or convalescent COVID-19. The CDR3 runs from the conserved cysteine through the conserved F or W. D genes are given only for firm matches. A row's size may be missing; if present it is once, few, many or a size class.

V: TRBV2
J: TRBJ2-2
D: NA
size: NA
CDR3: CASNLGQNTGELFF
DNA: TGTGCCAGCAATTTAGGACAGAACACCGGGGAGCTGTTTTTT

V: TRBV10-2
J: TRBJ2-1
D: TRBD2
size: few
CDR3: CASRAVEGSGRFNEQFF
DNA: TGCGCCAGCAGGGCCGTTGAGGGTAGCGGGAGGTTCAATGAGCAGTTCTTC

V: TRBV19
J: TRBJ1-2
D: NA
size: NA
CDR3: CASKDGGLNYGYTF
DNA: TGTGCCAGTAAGGACGGGGGGCTCAACTATGGCTACACCTTC

V: TRBV5-1
J: TRBJ2-7
D: TRBD2
size: NA
CDR3: CASSGGLADEQYF
DNA: TGCGCCAGCAGCGGGGGACTAGCGGACGAGCAGTACTTC

V: TRBV15
J: TRBJ2-7
D: NA
size: NA
CDR3: CATSRDLIPEQYF
DNA: TGTGCCACCAGCAGAGATTTAATCCCCGAGCAGTACTTC

V: TRBV7-8
J: TRBJ2-5
D: NA
size: NA
CDR3: CASSSQGRGQTQYF
DNA: TGTGCCAGCAGCTCCCAGGGGAGAGGGCAGACCCAGTACTTC

V: TRBV3-1/TRBV3-2
J: TRBJ1-6
D: NA
size: NA
CDR3: CASSQSSSYNSPLHF
DNA: TGTGCCAGCAGCCAGTCGAGCTCCTATAATTCACCCCTCCACTTT

V: TRBV28
J: TRBJ2-1
D: TRBD1
size: NA
CDR3: CASSLGDRDLDEQFF
DNA: TGTGCCAGCAGCTTAGGGGACAGGGACCTCGATGAGCAGTTCTTC

V: TRBV7-9
J: TRBJ1-1
D: TRBD1
size: NA
CDR3: CASSSPTQGSDTEAFF
DNA: TGTGCCAGCAGCTCACCAACACAGGGGTCGGATACTGAAGCTTTCTTT

V: TRBV10-3
J: TRBJ2-7
D: NA
size: NA
CDR3: CAISKPPGFDEQYF
DNA: TGTGCCATCAGTAAGCCCCCGGGGTTTGACGAGCAGTACTTC

V: TRBV2
J: TRBJ2-7
D: TRBD1
size: NA
CDR3: CASSERGPQGISSYEQYF
DNA: TGTGCCAGCAGTGAGAGGGGTCCACAGGGGATTAGCTCCTACGAGCAGTACTTC

V: TRBV14
J: TRBJ1-2
D: NA
size: NA
CDR3: CASSRTDSYGYTF
DNA: TGTGCCAGCAGCCGCACCGACAGCTATGGCTACACCTTC

V: TRBV11-2
J: TRBJ2-7
D: NA
size: NA
CDR3: CASSLSGTSYEQYF
DNA: TGTGCCAGCAGCTTAAGTGGCACAAGCTACGAGCAGTACTTC

V: TRBV2
J: TRBJ2-1
D: NA
size: NA
CDR3: CASSESGGSYNEQFF
DNA: TGTGCCAGCAGTGAGAGTGGCGGTTCCTACAATGAGCAGTTCTTC

V: TRBV4-1
J: TRBJ2-7
D: TRBD2
size: NA
CDR3: CASSQDQVAGASYEQYF
DNA: TGCGCCAGCAGCCAAGATCAGGTAGCGGGAGCCTCCTACGAGCAGTACTTC

V: TRBV18
J: TRBJ1-2
D: TRBD1
size: NA
CDR3: CASSPGQGEGALYGYTF
DNA: TGTGCCAGCTCACCGGGACAGGGAGAAGGAGCCCTCTATGGCTACACCTTC

V: TRBV10-3
J: TRBJ1-6
D: TRBD1
size: once
CDR3: CAISEQGQGGGSPLHF
DNA: TGTGCCATCAGTGAGCAAGGACAGGGAGGAGGTTCACCCCTCCACTTT

V: TRBV2
J: TRBJ2-7
D: TRBD1
size: NA
CDR3: CASSEQGAGYEQYF
DNA: TGTGCCAGCAGCGAACAGGGGGCCGGCTACGAGCAGTACTTC

V: TRBV6-2/TRBV6-3
J: TRBJ1-5
D: NA
size: NA
CDR3: CASSSKGRYSNQPQHF
DNA: TGTGCCAGCAGTTCGAAAGGGAGATATAGCAATCAGCCCCAGCATTTT

V: TRBV5-1
J: TRBJ1-1
D: NA
size: NA
CDR3: CASSLQGSNTEAFF
DNA: TGCGCCAGCAGCTTACAGGGATCTAATACTGAAGCTTTCTTT

V: TRBV6-5
J: TRBJ1-4
D: NA
size: NA
CDR3: CASRRVVTNEKLFF
DNA: TGTGCCAGCAGGAGGGTGGTAACTAATGAAAAACTGTTTTTT

V: TRBV28
J: TRBJ2-7
D: NA
size: NA
CDR3: CASSSGADAYEQYF
DNA: TGTGCCAGCAGTTCAGGGGCAGACGCCTACGAGCAGTACTTC

V: TRBV27
J: TRBJ2-7
D: NA
size: NA
CDR3: CASSYQGPHEQYF
DNA: TGTGCCAGCAGTTATCAGGGGCCCCACGAGCAGTACTTC

V: TRBV3-1/TRBV3-2
J: TRBJ1-6
D: NA
size: NA
CDR3: CASSPRASGSGGRLHF
DNA: TGTGCCAGCAGCCCGCGGGCCAGCGGCAGCGGTGGGCGCCTCCACTTT

V: TRBV7-9
J: TRBJ1-2
D: NA
size: NA
CDR3: CASSLGQNPYGYTF
DNA: TGTGCCAGCAGCTTAGGCCAGAACCCCTATGGCTACACCTTC

V: TRBV3-1/TRBV3-2
J: TRBJ1-6
D: NA
size: NA
CDR3: CASSRDSHSPLHF
DNA: TGTGCCAGCAGCCGAGACAGTCATTCACCCCTCCACTTT

V: TRBV2
J: TRBJ1-1
D: NA
size: NA
CDR3: CASSADGGEAFF
DNA: TGTGCCAGCAGCGCTGACGGGGGTGAAGCTTTCTTT

V: TRBV3-1/TRBV3-2
J: TRBJ1-2
D: TRBD1
size: few
CDR3: CASSHRTGDGYTF
DNA: TGTGCCAGCAGCCACCGGACAGGGGATGGCTACACCTTC

V: TRBV6-2/TRBV6-3
J: TRBJ1-2
D: TRBD1
size: NA
CDR3: CASSQRTGGGYTF
DNA: TGTGCCAGCAGTCAGCGGACAGGTGGTGGCTACACCTTC

V: TRBV11-2
J: TRBJ2-3
D: TRBD2
size: NA
CDR3: CASSSLAGGTDTQYF
DNA: TGTGCCAGCAGCTCTCTAGCGGGGGGCACAGATACGCAGTATTTT

V: TRBV7-8
J: TRBJ2-1
D: TRBD2
size: NA
CDR3: CASSSGTSGNEQFF
DNA: TGTGCCAGCAGCTCCGGGACTAGCGGGAATGAGCAGTTCTTC

V: TRBV27
J: TRBJ2-2
D: TRBD1
size: NA
CDR3: CASRGTAITGELFF
DNA: TGTGCCAGCAGGGGGACAGCAATCACCGGGGAGCTGTTTTTT

V: TRBV5-5
J: TRBJ2-2
D: NA
size: NA
CDR3: CASTTVRGPNTGELFF
DNA: TGTGCCAGCACCACAGTACGCGGGCCGAACACCGGGGAGCTGTTTTTT

V: TRBV5-6
J: TRBJ2-1
D: TRBD2
size: once
CDR3: CASSRAGGALTPLFF
DNA: TGTGCCAGCAGCAGGGCGGGAGGGGCTTTAACCCCCTTGTTCTTC

V: TRBV6-5
J: TRBJ2-5
D: NA
size: NA
CDR3: CASSYDSGSEETQYF
DNA: TGTGCCAGCAGTTACGATTCAGGGTCGGAAGAGACCCAGTACTTC

V: TRBV6-5
J: TRBJ1-2
D: NA
size: NA
CDR3: CASSTRSVYGYTF
DNA: TGTGCCAGCAGTACCCGGTCTGTCTATGGCTACACCTTC

V: TRBV12-3/TRBV12-4
J: TRBJ2-2
D: NA
size: NA
CDR3: CASSLEGGELFF
DNA: TGTGCCAGCAGTTTAGAGGGGGGGGAGCTGTTTTTT

V: TRBV5-1
J: TRBJ1-3
D: NA
size: NA
CDR3: CASSLDGTPGYTIYF
DNA: TGCGCCAGCAGCCTGGACGGGACTCCGGGCTACACCATATATTTT

V: TRBV27
J: TRBJ2-3
D: NA
size: NA
CDR3: CASSLSYRQGFGTQYF
DNA: TGTGCCAGCAGTTTAAGCTATAGGCAGGGCTTTGGTACGCAGTATTTT

V: TRBV14
J: TRBJ2-1
D: TRBD1
size: NA
CDR3: CASSLPGTVYNEQFF
DNA: TGTGCCAGCAGCCTACCCGGGACAGTCTACAATGAGCAGTTCTTC

V: TRBV3-1/TRBV3-2
J: TRBJ1-5
D: TRBD1
size: NA
CDR3: CASSQGTGVQPQHF
DNA: TGTGCCAGCAGCCAAGGGACAGGGGTTCAGCCCCAGCATTTT

V: TRBV2
J: TRBJ1-4
D: TRBD1
size: NA
CDR3: CATKRDREEEKLFF
DNA: TGTGCCACAAAAAGGGACAGGGAGGAGGAAAAACTGTTTTTT

V: TRBV7-9
J: TRBJ1-1
D: TRBD1
size: NA
CDR3: CASKKTGGGTEAFF
DNA: TGTGCCAGCAAAAAAACAGGGGGTGGAACTGAAGCTTTCTTT

V: TRBV5-5
J: TRBJ2-7
D: TRBD2
size: NA
CDR3: CASRWGLADYEQYF
DNA: TGTGCCAGCAGATGGGGACTAGCGGATTACGAGCAGTACTTC

V: TRBV7-9
J: TRBJ1-1
D: TRBD1
size: NA
CDR3: CASSKTGQGSGTEAFF
DNA: TGTGCCAGCAGCAAAACGGGACAGGGGTCCGGCACTGAAGCTTTCTTT

V: TRBV14
J: TRBJ1-1
D: NA
size: NA
CDR3: CASSQDLDSEAFF
DNA: TGTGCCAGCAGCCAAGATTTGGACTCTGAAGCTTTCTTT

V: TRBV18
J: TRBJ1-1
D: NA
size: NA
CDR3: CASSLYGESEAFF
DNA: TGTGCCAGCTCACTCTACGGGGAATCTGAAGCTTTCTTT

V: TRBV2
J: TRBJ2-7
D: TRBD1
size: NA
CDR3: CASSEQGAGYEQYF
DNA: TGTGCCAGCAGTGAACAGGGGGCGGGATACGAGCAGTACTTC

V: TRBV11-2
J: TRBJ1-2
D: TRBD1
size: NA
CDR3: CASSLAGQASYGYTF
DNA: TGTGCCAGCAGCTTAGCGGGACAGGCTTCCTATGGCTACACCTTC

V: TRBV3-1/TRBV3-2
J: TRBJ1-2
D: NA
size: NA
CDR3: CASSQDASSYGYTF
DNA: TGTGCCAGCAGCCAAGATGCGTCTAGCTATGGCTACACCTTC

V: TRBV7-6
J: TRBJ2-3
D: NA
size: NA
CDR3: CASSPLAESTDTQYF
DNA: TGTGCCAGCAGCCCCTTAGCGGAGAGCACAGATACGCAGTATTTT

V: TRBV19
J: TRBJ2-3
D: TRBD2
size: once
CDR3: CASSAGTSKADTQYF
DNA: TGTGCCAGTAGTGCCGGGACTAGTAAGGCAGATACGCAGTATTTT

V: TRBV19
J: TRBJ1-1
D: NA
size: NA
CDR3: CASSPGLHTEAFF
DNA: TGTGCCAGTAGCCCGGGTTTGCACACTGAAGCTTTCTTT

V: TRBV5-6
J: TRBJ2-5
D: NA
size: once
CDR3: CASSLWLVSAAETQYF
DNA: TGTGCCAGCAGCTTGTGGCTGGTATCGGCGGCCGAGACCCAGTACTTC

V: TRBV7-2
J: TRBJ2-7
D: TRBD2
size: NA
CDR3: CASSASGSSGEQYF
DNA: TGTGCCAGCAGCGCTAGCGGGAGTAGTGGCGAGCAGTACTTC